Below, 26 T cell receptor beta chains from the same sample are listed, as sequenced in a study of T cells in localized non-small cell lung cancer. Some clones are missing from TCRdb's copy, which holds only in-frame ones; the method was immunoSEQ multiplex PCR. The sample has nearly 25,000 clones; around 86% are singletons. The source was peripheral blood, collected before any cancer treatment. These receptors came from a male donor at least 60 years old with stage II squamous cell lung carcinoma.

This sequence joins TRBV30 and TRBJ1-1; 9 positions agree with TRBD1. Looked up from germline, CDR1 is GTSNPN and CDR2 is SVGIG (reference sequence). The length of the CDR3 is 14 residues. Germline trimming cut 0 bases from V and 8 bases from J; bases unmatched to any gene: 7. The CDR3 spells CAWSVQGAGEEAFF. CDR3 DNA sequence: TGTGCCTGGAGTGTACAGGGGGCGGGCGAGGAAGCTTTCTTT. Variable domain in full (rest from reference TRBV30 and TRBJ1-1): SQTIHQWPATLVQPVGSPLSLECTVEGTSNPNLYWYRQAAGRGLQLLFYSVGIGQISSEVPQNLSASRPQDRQFILSSKKLLLSDSGFYLCAWSVQGAGEEAFFGQGTRLTVV.

The chain couples TRBV27 to TRBJ2-5; 7 bases align to TRBD1. V gave up 6 bases and J gave up 4 bases; unmatched junction bases: 5. The CDR3 is made up of 13 amino acids. From germline, CDR1 is MNHEY and CDR2 SMNVEV (reference sequence). CDR3 bases: TGTGCCAGCAGGGGATACAGGGGAGAGACCCAGTACTTC. This gives the protein CASRGYRGETQYF.

The chain uses TRBV6-5 and TRBJ2-7; D is perhaps TRBD1 (6 bases). Germline V CDR1 and CDR2: MNHEY, SVGAGI. The V end was cut by 5 bases, the J end by 2 bases, with 13 bases between. The CDR3 has 14 residues. CDR3 nucleotides: TGTGCCAGCAGTGGGCAAGGGGGACCCTACGAGCAGTACTTC. It is translated as CASSGQGGPYEQYF.

J is TRBJ2-7 and V is TRBV10-3; TRBD2 aligns across 8 bases. CDR1 and CDR2 from the germline V gene are ENHRY and SYGVKD. CDR3 size: 15 residues. The V segment lost 0 bases and the J segment 4 bases; nucleotides outside the gene matches: 5. CDR3 residues: CAISESISGGYEQYF. CDR3 nucleotide sequence: TGTGCCATCAGTGAGTCGATCAGCGGGGGTTACGAGCAGTACTTC.

This chain links TRBV5-6 with TRBJ2-3; 11 bases are a match to TRBD2. The CDR3 consists of 14 residues. CDR1 and CDR2 from the germline V gene are SGHDT and YYEEEE. The trim removed 0 bases at V and 6 bases at J, leaving 0 bases unmatched. In DNA, the CDR3 is TGTGCCAGCAGCTTGGCTAGCGGGGGGGATACGCAGTATTTT. Its translation: CASSLASGGDTQYF.

This sequence joins TRBV4-3 and TRBJ2-3; 9 bases align to TRBD1. The trim removed 4 bases at V and 5 bases at J, leaving 4 bases unmatched. The germline V gene encodes CDR1 LGHNA and CDR2 YSLEER. This CDR3 region has 14 residues. The CDR3 region is CASSLGTGIDTQYF. CDR3 sequence (DNA): TGCGCCAGCAGCCTCGGGACAGGGATAGATACGCAGTATTTT.

CDR3 nucleotide sequence: TGTGCCAGCAGTGAGACAGGGGTGTATGGCTACACCTTC. Translation gives CASSETGVYGYTF. This chain uses TRBV6-1 with TRBJ1-2, with 8 bases aligning to TRBD1. V lost 3 bases to trimming and J lost 5 bases; unmatched junction nucleotides: 2. The CDR3 runs to 13 residues. The germline V gene has CDR1 MNHNS and CDR2 SASEGT.

The genes are TRBV28 and TRBJ1-5; tentative D call: TRBD1 (5 bases). The germline CDR1 and CDR2 sequences are MDHEN and SYDVKM. The V end was cut by 6 bases, the J end by 2 bases, with 17 bases between. The CDR3 is made up of 16 amino acids. The CDR3 loop is CASSPRGSTGNQPQHF. The CDR3 DNA reads TGTGCCAGCAGCCCTCGGGGGTCGACGGGCAATCAGCCCCAGCATTTT.

The V call is TRBV5-1, the J call TRBJ1-1, with 9 nucleotides matching TRBD1. Germline CDR1 SGHRS, CDR2 YFSETQ. This CDR3 is 16 amino acids long. V gave up 0 bases and J gave up 5 bases; unmatched junction bases: 8. CDR3 sequence (DNA): TGCGCCAGCAGCTTGGACAGGGGGCGGGTAGATACTGAAGCTTTCTTT. Residues: CASSLDRGRVDTEAFF. The whole variable domain, remainder taken from reference TRBV5-1 and TRBJ1-1, is KAGVTQTPRYLIKTRGQQVTLSCSPISGHRSVSWYQQTPGQGLQFLFEYFSETQRNKGNFPGRFSGRQFSNSRSEMNVSTLELGDSALYLCASSLDRGRVDTEAFFGQGTRLTVV.

The J gene is TRBJ1-4, the V gene TRBV30, with D possibly being TRBD1 (6 bases). The V gene's germline CDR1 is GTSNPN and CDR2 SVGIG (reference sequence). The CDR3 has 14 amino acids. The V end lost 2 bases, the J end lost 7 bases, and 14 bases lay between the germline ends. The CDR3: CAWSPKGGSEKLFF. The CDR3 region has the DNA TGTGCCTGGAGTCCGAAGGGGGGAAGTGAAAAACTGTTTTTT.

The genes are TRBV4-3 and TRBJ1-2, with 10 bases matching TRBD1. J was trimmed by 7 bases and V by 1 base; bases with no gene match: 6. The CDR3 is made up of 15 amino acids. Germline loops: CDR1 LGHNA, CDR2 YSLEER. The CDR3 DNA is TGCGCCAGCAGCCAAGCAACCCGGGACAGGGGTGGCTACACCTTC. Amino acid sequence: CASSQATRDRGGYTF.

Only a few counts were recorded for this clone. The chain recombines TRBV7-9 with TRBJ1-4, with D maybe TRBD1 (6 bases). V was shortened by 1 base and J by 17 bases, with 14 bases between the two germline ends. The germline V gene encodes CDR1 SEHNR and CDR2 FQNEAQ (reference sequence). The CDR3 extends over 12 amino acids. CDR3 sequence reads: CASSLEGRGFFF. As DNA, the CDR3 is TGTGCCAGCAGCTTAGAGGGAAGGGGGTTTTTTTTT.

This chain connects TRBV6-1 to TRBJ1-5; D is unclear. CDR3 length: 12 amino acids. The germline V and J ends were trimmed by 8 bases and 7 bases, with 12 bases remaining between them. The V gene's germline CDR1 is MNHNS and CDR2 SASEGT. The CDR3 DNA is TGTGCCAGCGGCAGTCGGGAACAGCCCCAGCATTTT. Protein product: CASGSREQPQHF.

This chain connects TRBV5-5 to TRBJ2-1; 13 positions match TRBD2. V lost 4 bases, J lost 4 bases, and 11 bases stayed unmatched. This CDR3 is built from 18 residues. The germline CDR1 and CDR2 sequences are SGHKS and YYEKEE (reference sequence). Here the CDR3 reads CASSTGTSGALWYNEQFF. CDR3 nucleotide sequence: TGTGCCAGCAGCACAGGGACTAGCGGGGCTCTTTGGTACAATGAGCAGTTCTTC.

The V gene is TRBV19, the J gene TRBJ1-2; D is unresolved. This CDR3 has 14 amino acids. Trimming left V 1 base short and J 6 bases short, with 12 bases between. In germline, CDR1 is LNHDA, CDR2 SQIVND (reference sequence). CDR3 amino acids: CASSIAGQVNGYTF. The CDR3 DNA is TGTGCCAGTAGTATAGCTGGGCAGGTTAATGGCTACACCTTC.

CDR3 sequence reads: CASSPDRGDGYTF. CDR3 bases: TGTGCCAGCAGTCCGGACAGGGGTGATGGCTACACCTTC. The chain combines TRBV2 with TRBJ1-2; 9 nucleotides match TRBD1. V lost 5 bases to trimming and J lost 6 bases; unmatched junction nucleotides: 4. CDR3 length: 13 amino acids. CDR1 is SNHLY and CDR2 is FYNNEI in the germline V gene.

The chain employs TRBV6-5 and TRBJ1-5, with D uncertain. The germline V gene encodes CDR1 MNHEY and CDR2 SVGAGI. Trimming removed 10 bases from V and 6 bases from J, with 16 bases in between. This CDR3 comprises 13 residues. As DNA, the CDR3 is TGTGCCACCGGACGGCTAGGTGGTCAGCCCCAGCATTTT. Translating it yields CATGRLGGQPQHF.

CDR3 amino acids: CASSQGGGHGQTEKLFF. The DNA for the CDR3 is TGCGCCAGCAGCCAAGGGGGAGGACACGGGCAAACTGAAAAACTGTTTTTT. The chain employs TRBV4-3 and TRBJ1-4; the D gene is possibly TRBD1 (5 bases). The CDR3 totals 17 residues. The V end was cut by 1 base, the J end by 7 bases, with 19 bases between. Germline V gives CDR1 LGHNA, CDR2 YSLEER.

This clone came up a few times. The chain uses TRBV7-2 and TRBJ2-7; tentative D call: TRBD1 (5 bases). This CDR3 has 12 residues. Trimming stripped 5 bases from V and 5 bases from J, with 10 bases between. Germline lookup yields CDR1 SGHTA and CDR2 FQGNSA. The CDR3 here is CASSPRGDEQYF. The CDR3 DNA reads as TGTGCCAGCAGCCCTAGGGGTGACGAGCAGTACTTC.

The chain carries TRBV7-9 and TRBJ2-3; D may be TRBD1 (5 bases). The V and J ends lost 5 bases and 3 bases respectively, with 9 bases between them. Per the germline V gene, CDR1 is SEHNR and CDR2 is FQNEAQ (reference sequence). This CDR3 spans 13 amino acids. DNA for the CDR3: TGTGCCAGCAGCCGGTCAGGGACAGATACGCAGTATTTT. The encoded protein is CASSRSGTDTQYF.

The V call is TRBV28, the J call TRBJ1-2; 9 bases fit TRBD1. V lost 5 bases to trimming and J lost 8 bases; unmatched junction nucleotides: 6. CDR3 length: 13 residues. CDR1 is MDHEN and CDR2 is SYDVKM in the germline V gene. The CDR3 nucleotides are TGTGCCAGCAGTACTAACAGGGGGCTGGGCTACACCTTC. Translation: CASSTNRGLGYTF.

The V gene is TRBV4-1, the J gene TRBJ2-2; D possibly corresponds to TRBD2 (7 bases). Trimming stripped 0 bases from V and 3 bases from J, with 17 bases between. Looked up from germline, CDR1 is MGHRA and CDR2 is YSYEKL. This CDR3 region has 18 residues. As DNA, the CDR3 is TGCGCCAGCAGCCAAGATGGAGGAGGGGGGGCTGACACCGGGGAGCTGTTTTTT. Protein sequence: CASSQDGGGGADTGELFF.

V gene TRBV10-3 combines with J gene TRBJ2-5, with TRBD2 matching over 10 bases. TRBJ2-7 explains the end of the DNA better; the J call may be wrong. Germline values: CDR1 ENHRY, CDR2 SYGVKD. The CDR3 extends over 13 amino acids. The CDR3 DNA sequence: TGTGCCATCAGAGCGGGAGGGGACCACGAGCAGTACTTC. Protein sequence: CAIRAGGDHEQYF.

The chain has TRBV7-9 and TRBJ1-6, with D perhaps TRBD1 (5 bases). There are 14 residues in the CDR3. V was pared by 5 bases and J by 7 bases, with 12 bases between. The germline V gene encodes CDR1 SEHNR and CDR2 FQNEAQ (reference sequence). CDR3 sequence reads: CASSPGTTNSPLHF. DNA of the CDR3: TGTGCCAGCAGCCCCGGGACTACAAATTCACCCCTCCACTTT.

The chain carries TRBV6-6 and TRBJ1-3, with TRBD1 matching over 9 bases. Germline V CDR1 and CDR2: MNHNY, SVGAGI (reference sequence). Trimming took 4 bases from V and 4 from J; bases not matched to a gene: 2. The CDR3 contains 14 residues. CDR3 bases: TGTGCCAGCAGTTCTGGACAGGGGGGAAACACCATATATTTT. It yields the protein CASSSGQGGNTIYF.

The chain links TRBV19 to TRBJ1-1; D possibly corresponds to TRBD1 (5 bases). The germline V gene has CDR1 LNHDA and CDR2 SQIVND (reference sequence). CDR3 length: 13 amino acids. Trimming removed 5 bases at V and 11 bases at J, with 18 bases between. The CDR3 is CASSPRDGREAFF. The CDR3 DNA is TGTGCCAGTAGTCCCCGGGACGGCCGGGAGGCTTTCTTT.